This record looks at one T cell receptor (beta chain) sequence and its context. Its target is unknown. PCR used 60 Vbeta primers and 13 Jbeta primers. The method was immunoSEQ multiplex PCR; TCRdb's version includes in-frame clones alone and lacks a portion of them. The table shows fewer than 200,000 clones, with roughly four fifths occurring only once. The sample comes from a study of cytomegalovirus exposure and HLA in healthy donors. Study observations and caveats: In a later analysis, across HLA loci, associated TCR counts were highest for DRB1, lowest for HLA-C. Later analysis associated a missense DCLRE1C variant with TCR beta V- and J-gene trimming. Most subjects' HLA-A and HLA-B alleles were reportedly predicted from TCR beta sequences.

This TCR came from a woman in her fifties or sixties in good health and CMV-seronegative. Material: PBMCs.

The CDR3 nucleotides are TGTGCCAGCCACCCGGACAGGGCCGGGAGAGAGCAGTACTTC. The encoded protein is CASHPDRAGREQYF. The chain has TRBV28 and TRBJ2-7, with 8 bases that match TRBD1. The junction had 13 bases not matched to a gene; V was cut back by 8 bases and J by 7 bases. Per the germline V gene, CDR1 is MDHEN and CDR2 is SYDVKM. The CDR3 has 14 residues.